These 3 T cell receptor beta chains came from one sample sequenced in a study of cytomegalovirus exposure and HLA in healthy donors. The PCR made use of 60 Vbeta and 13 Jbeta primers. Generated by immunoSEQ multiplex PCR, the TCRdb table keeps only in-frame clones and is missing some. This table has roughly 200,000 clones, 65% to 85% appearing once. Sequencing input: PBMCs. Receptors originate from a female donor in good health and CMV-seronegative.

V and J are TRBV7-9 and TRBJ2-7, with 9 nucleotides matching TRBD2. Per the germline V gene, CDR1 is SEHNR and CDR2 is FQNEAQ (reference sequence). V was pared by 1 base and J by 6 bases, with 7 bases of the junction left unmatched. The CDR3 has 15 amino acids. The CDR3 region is CASSLGEREASEQYF. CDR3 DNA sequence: TGTGCCAGCAGCTTAGGTGAGCGGGAGGCTTCCGAGCAGTACTTC.

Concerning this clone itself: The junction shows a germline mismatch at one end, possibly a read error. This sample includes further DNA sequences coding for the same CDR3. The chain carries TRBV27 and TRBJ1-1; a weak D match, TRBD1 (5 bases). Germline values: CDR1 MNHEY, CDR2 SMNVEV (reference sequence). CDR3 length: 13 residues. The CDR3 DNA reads TGTGCCAGCAGTTTGACAGAAAACACTGAAGCTTTTTTT. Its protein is CASSLTENTEAFF.

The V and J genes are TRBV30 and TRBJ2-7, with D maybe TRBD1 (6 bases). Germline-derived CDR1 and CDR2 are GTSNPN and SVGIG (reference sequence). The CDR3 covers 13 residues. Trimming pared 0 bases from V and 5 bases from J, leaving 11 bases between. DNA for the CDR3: TGTGCCTGGAGTGTTGCACAGGGCCACGAGCAGTACTTC. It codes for CAWSVAQGHEQYF.